This TCR beta chain is from a study of blood T cell repertoires in COVID-19. Germline values: CDR1 SGHRS, CDR2 YFSETQ. Trimming at V came to 3 bases and at J to 0 bases, leaving 10 bases not matched to a gene. The length of the CDR3 is 18 residues. Per the original data handling: The assay estimated nucleated cells by amplifying reference gene primers. The repertoire was sequenced with immunoSEQ multiplex PCR; TCRdb's copy has only in-frame clones and lacks some. The D gene and trimming were derived from the DNA, and the V and J assignments and clone size from that table. The data hold some 250,000 clones, with roughly 88% observed a single time.

The clonotype comes from a woman in her 50s who had recovered from COVID-19. Sequencing was performed on PBMCs or T cells enriched from blood (not recorded which). The chain combines TRBV5-1 with TRBJ1-4, with 8 bases that match TRBD1. DNA of the CDR3: TGCGCCAGCAGCTGGGGGGACAGGCCCCGAGCAACTAATGAAAAACTGTTTTTT. It codes for CASSWGDRPRATNEKLFF.